This TCR beta chain is drawn from a study of blood T cell repertoires in COVID-19. Study-wide background: The United States, Italy and Spain supplied acute and convalescent COVID-19 samples. Sources were T cells, B-cell-depleted T cells, or PBMCs; the material itself was cDNA or gDNA.

The CDR3 contains 14 residues. Trimming removed 7 bases from V and 6 bases from J; junction bases left unmatched: 5. Per the germline V gene, CDR1 is MNHEY and CDR2 is SVGAGI. Per the authors' pipeline: Estimated nucleated cell counts came from reference gene primer amplification. Some clones are missing from TCRdb's copy, which holds only in-frame ones; the method was immunoSEQ multiplex PCR. V, J and clone size reflect that table, while D and trimming were determined from the DNA. The sample shows roughly 71,000 clones, roughly 90% of them seen only once. The rearrangement joins TRBV6-5 to TRBJ1-6, with TRBD1 identical over 8 bases. The sample was peripheral blood. The clonotype comes from a man aged 50 to 59 with acute or convalescent COVID-19. The CDR3 DNA sequence: TGTGCCAGCACCGACAGGGGTGGTAATTCACCCCTCCACTTT. It is translated as CASTDRGGNSPLHF.